This T cell receptor (beta chain) appears in the sequencing data of a study of a mutant IDH1 vaccine in newly diagnosed glioma. Time point given: baseline, week 1 (first vaccination visit). The treatment was: pre-vaccination baseline after standard-of-care therapy. The donor cohort comprised cases of new WHO grade 3 or 4 IDH1-mutant, ATRX-lost astrocytoma. Trimming took off 5 bases at V and 3 bases at J, with 11 bases between the two ends. This CDR3 contains 13 residues. In germline, CDR1 is SEHNR, CDR2 FQNEAQ (reference sequence). Libraries were prepared by immunoSEQ multiplex PCR; TCRdb keeps only in-frame clonotypes and omits some of them. The table has approximately 54,000 clones, approximately 81% seen once.

This TCR was recovered from a man in his late teens or twenties with glioma. The sequences come from PBMCs, collected from a glioma patient treated with radiotherapy, temozolomide or both. The chain is built from TRBV7-9 and TRBJ2-7; D may match TRBD1 or TRBD2 (5 bases each). The CDR3 DNA sequence: TGTGCCAGCAGCCGGGACCTGGACTACGAGCAGTACTTC. Translation gives CASSRDLDYEQYF.